The 9 T cell receptor beta chains reported below all come from one sample, sequenced in a study of tumor-infiltrating lymphocytes in primary liver carcinoma. Starting from 500 ng of total RNA, TCR beta cDNA was produced with a primer in the constant region. Investigators got TCR beta libraries out of three nested multiplex PCR rounds, done with slightly modified ARM-PCR. In the first two PCR rounds, TRBV1-TRBV30 forward primers were paired with a C-beta reverse primer, and each round lasted nine to ten cycles. TCRdb re-analysed the multiplex PCR reads in MiXCR, keeping a single row per CDR3 protein. The table records nearly 200,000 distinct CDR3 sequences, less than 70% of them present only once. RNA isolated from unsorted whole blood supplied the blood RNA, with germline DNA also extracted. Sequencing input: peripheral blood. These receptor sequences come from an older woman with primary liver carcinoma and hepatitis B virus infection.

V and J are TRBV11-2 and TRBJ2-3; 7 positions match TRBD2. In germline, CDR1 is SGHAT, CDR2 FQNNGV. V trimming: 1 base; J trimming: 13 bases; junction bases outside the gene matches: 14. The length of the CDR3 is 15 residues. The CDR3 reads CASSLGGGSTDMKYF. CDR3 DNA: TGTGCCAGCAGCTTAGGGGGCGGGAGCACAGATATGAAGTATTTT.

Points on this clonotype: The CDR3 carries no conserved terminal phenylalanine or tryptophan, so it likely arises from a read error. It is unclear where the CDR3 begins or ends on the DNA, so no DNA is shown, and the CDR3 is as TCRdb lists it. This chain joins TRBV11-1 and TRBJ2-1; whether TRBD2, the table's D call, matches the DNA was not checked. Germline CDR1 reads SGHAT; CDR2 reads FQDESV (reference sequence). Counting both end residues, the CDR3 totals 15 amino acids. The CDR3 loop is CVSSLRRGNYNEQFI.

This clonotype has more than one count but fewer than ten. CDR3 DNA: TGTGCCAGCAGTGATCAAGCGGGGGACCAAGAGACCCAGTACTTC. Its translation: CASSDQAGDQETQYF. The chain carries TRBV6-1 and TRBJ2-5; the match to TRBD2 covers 8 bases. The ends lost 3 bases at V and 0 bases at J; junction bases unmatched: 3. The CDR3 is 15 amino acids. Germline CDR1 is MNHNS and CDR2 is SASEGT.

About this clonotype itself: This likely comes from a read error, as the CDR3 has no conserved phenylalanine or tryptophan at its end. No DNA is shown, since the ends of the CDR3 on it are uncertain; the CDR3 is the one TCRdb lists. The chain combines TRBV12-3 or TRBV12-4 with TRBJ1-5; TRBD1, the table's D call, lacks a check against the DNA. The CDR3 contains 15 residues when both ends are counted. The chain's CDR3 is CASSMTGGRNQPRHY.

On this clonotype itself: At one end the junction does not follow the germline gene, possibly because of a read error. The V and J genes are TRBV6-2 or TRBV6-3 and TRBJ2-7; D possibly corresponds to TRBD2 (6 bases). CDR3 length: 13 amino acids. CDR1 is MNHEY and CDR2 is SVGEGT in the germline V gene. CDR3 amino acids: CASSYSSGHDQYF. For the CDR3, the DNA is TGTGCCAGCAGTTACTCTAGCGGTCACGATCAGTACTTC.

A word on this clonotype: This sequence may be a read error, since a much larger clone differs from it by one base. This chain uses TRBV29-1 with TRBJ1-4; the D is unclear. The germline gives CDR1 SQVTM, CDR2 ANQGSEA. The germline V and J ends were trimmed by 7 bases and 3 bases, with 12 bases remaining between them. This CDR3 is 13 amino acids long. CDR3 residues: CSDGWSSNEKLFF. CDR3 DNA: TGCAGCGATGGCTGGAGTTCTAATGAAAAACTGTTTTTT.

As to this clonotype: Since a much larger clone is just one base distant, this may be a read error. The V and J genes are TRBV6-2 or TRBV6-3 and TRBJ1-5; 8 bases line up with TRBD1. The CDR3 contains 16 residues. Germline V CDR1 and CDR2: MNHEY, SVGEGT. CDR3 loop: CASRRLRGLFNRPQHF. The CDR3 nucleotides are TGTGCCAGCAGGCGACTCAGGGGGCTCTTTAATCGGCCCCAGCATTTT.

This clonotype was detected ten times or more. V gene TRBV7-8 combines with J gene TRBJ1-5; D unresolved. V was cut by 5 bases and J by 6 bases, with 14 bases left in between. This CDR3 is built from 14 residues. CDR1 is SGHVS, CDR2 FQNEAQ, per germline. CDR3 in amino acids: CASSPSRLGQPQHF. The CDR3 DNA reads TGTGCCAGCAGCCCTTCACGGTTGGGTCAGCCCCAGCATTTT.

This clonotype was counted once. Given the absence of the conserved phenylalanine or tryptophan at the CDR3 end, a read error is likely. The rearrangement links TRBV5-1 to TRBJ2-5; 8 bases match TRBD1. This CDR3 comprises 14 residues. Germline CDR1 is SGHRS and CDR2 is YFSETQ. The chain's CDR3 is CASCLDRAGETQYL. CDR3 nucleotide sequence: TGCGCCAGCTGCTTGGACAGGGCGGGTGAGACCCAGTACTTA.